What follows are 27 T cell receptor beta chains derived from one specimen sequenced in a study of control samples from healthy donors and cancer patients (dated by TCRdb to the early 2020s). The library was made by the immunoSEQ multiplex PCR assay. The clones in this table, taken by TCRdb from immuneACCESS, are in-frame only. Not every clone is retained; where verified, under half of the shortfall comes from an unresolved V gene, and the cause of the rest is unknown. A total of 100,000 to 150,000 clones appear in this sample, roughly 92% of them only once. The ten largest clonotypes hold 5.5% to 7% of the sample. Sequenced: blood. The receptor set was obtained from a man younger than 30 in good health.

This clone has only one observation. The rearrangement uses TRBV27 and TRBJ1-1; 7 positions match TRBD1. CDR3 length: 15 residues. V shed 0 bases, J shed 3 bases, and the junction held 4 bases outside the gene matches. Looked up from germline, CDR1 is MNHEY and CDR2 is SMNVEV (reference sequence). The CDR3 region has the DNA TGTGCCAGCAGTTTATCGACCACAGGGGACACTGAAGCTTTCTTT. It translates to CASSLSTTGDTEAFF.

This chain uses TRBV5-4 with TRBJ2-1; tentatively, D is TRBD2 (5 bases). With 0 bases removed from V and 8 bases from J, the gap between germline ends came to 12 bases. CDR3 length: 14 residues. Germline V lookup: CDR1 SGHNT, CDR2 YYREEE (reference sequence). The CDR3 is CASSLEGVQDEQFF. CDR3 bases: TGTGCCAGCAGCTTGGAGGGAGTGCAGGATGAGCAGTTCTTC.

The chain is built from TRBV5-4 and TRBJ1-2; tentative D call: TRBD1 (5 bases). The CDR3 length is 13 residues. Germline CDR1 SGHNT, CDR2 YYREEE (reference sequence). The V end was cut by 5 bases, the J end by 7 bases, with 15 bases between. The CDR3 here is CASSFGGSVGYTF. DNA for the CDR3: TGTGCCAGCAGTTTTGGGGGGTCGGTTGGCTACACCTTC.

This chain connects TRBV9 to TRBJ1-1, with a possible D match to TRBD1 (5 bases). Germline V CDR1 and CDR2: SGDLS, YYNGEE. The V and J ends lost 0 bases and 5 bases respectively, with 26 bases between them. The CDR3 extends over 19 amino acids. CDR3 nucleotides: TGTGCCAGCAGCGTAGTCGGGGGATTCCAGGGTAAAGTATTAACTGAAGCTTTCTTT. Translation: CASSVVGGFQGKVLTEAFF.

The genes are TRBV11-2 and TRBJ1-1; D is possibly TRBD1 (5 bases). CDR1 is SGHAT, CDR2 FQNNGV, per germline. Trimming cost V 5 bases and J 0 bases, with 16 bases left between them. CDR3 length equals 16 residues. The CDR3 nucleotides read TGTGCCAGCAGCCAGGGATTCAGGGCCATGAACACTGAAGCTTTCTTT. Translation gives CASSQGFRAMNTEAFF.

The chain couples TRBV6-5 to TRBJ1-1, with a weak D call TRBD1 (6 bases). V lost 1 base to trimming and J lost 7 bases, with 10 bases between them. The CDR3 contains 13 residues. Per germline, CDR1 MNHEY and CDR2 SVGAGI. Here the CDR3 reads CASSYFGQIEAFF. DNA for the CDR3: TGTGCCAGCAGTTACTTTGGACAGATTGAAGCTTTCTTT.

This CDR3 reads CASSFGTGASYEQYF. The CDR3 region has the DNA TGTGCCAGCAGCTTTGGGACAGGGGCCTCCTACGAGCAGTACTTC. The V and J genes are TRBV5-4 and TRBJ2-7; 10 bases are shared with TRBD1. Germline V gene data show CDR1 as SGHNT and CDR2 as YYREEE (reference sequence). The CDR3 contains 15 residues. J was trimmed by 0 bases and V by 2 bases; bases with no gene match: 2.

The count of this clone is one. V is TRBV29-1 and J is TRBJ2-5; 7 positions match TRBD1. Germline lookup yields CDR1 SQVTM and CDR2 ANQGSEA. The junction had 7 bases not matched to a gene; V was cut back by 1 base and J by 2 bases. The CDR3 is 15 amino acids. In DNA, the CDR3 is TGCAGCGTTGAAGCGGCGTTGGGACAGCAAGAGACCCAGTACTTC. It yields the protein CSVEAALGQQETQYF.

By proportion, this clone is medium-sized. J is TRBJ2-7 and V is TRBV14; tentative D call: TRBD1 (5 bases). Trimming left V 4 bases short and J 5 bases short, with 6 bases between. This CDR3 contains 11 residues. Per germline, CDR1 SGHDN and CDR2 FVKESK. CDR3 DNA: TGTGCCAGCAGCCCACAGGACGAGCAGTACTTC. Translation gives CASSPQDEQYF.

The rearrangement joins TRBV12-3 or TRBV12-4 to TRBJ2-7; tentative D call: TRBD1 (6 bases). V lost 4 bases and J lost 4, with 8 bases in between. This CDR3 contains 12 residues. The CDR3 protein is CASSSGVYEQYF. The CDR3 DNA reads TGTGCCAGCAGTTCAGGGGTGTACGAGCAGTACTTC.

The CDR3: CASRQGFYGYTF. The CDR3 DNA is TGTGCCAGCAGACAGGGGTTCTATGGCTACACCTTC. The chain is built from TRBV6-5 and TRBJ1-2; the match to TRBD1 covers 7 bases. The V gene's germline CDR1 is MNHEY and CDR2 SVGAGI. V lost 6 bases to trimming and J lost 4 bases; unmatched junction nucleotides: 2. This CDR3 region has 12 residues.

The rearrangement joins TRBV28 to TRBJ2-5; maybe TRBD2 (6 bases). CDR1 and CDR2 (germline): MDHEN, SYDVKM. The CDR3 runs 15 residues. Trimming cost V 3 bases and J 1 base, with 12 bases left between them. The CDR3 DNA reads as TGTGCCAGCAGTTTGCTAGCGACAACCCAAGAGACCCAGTACTTC. It codes for CASSLLATTQETQYF.

J is TRBJ2-3 and V is TRBV3-1 (or the pseudogene TRBV3-2); D not resolved. Looked up from germline, CDR1 is LGHDT and CDR2 is YNNKEL (reference sequence). V lost 4 bases and J lost 6, with 5 bases in between. This CDR3 region has 11 residues. The CDR3 is CASSLGDTQYF. The CDR3 DNA is TGTGCCAGCAGCCTTGGGGATACGCAGTATTTT.

The chain recombines TRBV3-1 (or the pseudogene TRBV3-2) with TRBJ1-1, with D possibly being TRBD1 (6 bases). The CDR3 is 17 residues long. Germline V gives CDR1 LGHDT, CDR2 YNNKEL (reference sequence). V dropped 2 bases and J dropped 6 bases, with 22 bases sitting between them. The CDR3 is CASSQLEGLGGRPEAFF. For the CDR3, the DNA is TGTGCCAGCAGCCAATTAGAAGGTCTTGGGGGGCGGCCTGAAGCTTTCTTT.

This chain links TRBV12-3 or TRBV12-4 with TRBJ1-5; possibly TRBD1 for D (5 bases). This CDR3 has 13 residues. With 4 bases removed from V and 2 bases from J, the gap between germline ends came to 6 bases. The CDR3 bases are TGTGCCAGCAGTTGGGGGGGCAATCAGCCCCAGCATTTT. Translated: CASSWGGNQPQHF.

The chain combines TRBV5-1 with TRBJ2-1; 8 nucleotides align to TRBD2. There are 17 residues in the CDR3. Unmatched junction bases numbered 11, after V lost 0 bases and J lost 6 bases. The germline gives CDR1 SGHRS, CDR2 YFSETQ. Here the CDR3 reads CASSLGFGRGEFNEQFF. Here the CDR3 DNA reads TGCGCCAGCAGCTTGGGGTTTGGGCGGGGGGAGTTCAATGAGCAGTTCTTC.

The CDR3 sequence is CASCERAGGPLIGQPQHF. The CDR3 DNA reads as TGCGCCAGCTGCGAACGGGCAGGGGGCCCTTTGATCGGTCAGCCCCAGCATTTT. The chain recombines TRBV10-2 with TRBJ1-5; 8 positions match TRBD1. CDR1 is WSHSY, CDR2 SAAADI, per germline. The CDR3 extends over 18 amino acids. V shed 8 bases, J shed 6 bases, and the junction held 21 bases outside the gene matches.

The chain recombines TRBV19 with TRBJ2-7, with unresolved D. CDR3 length: 13 residues. V lost 2 bases to trimming and J lost 3 bases, with 8 bases between them. From germline, CDR1 is LNHDA and CDR2 SQIVND (reference sequence). CDR3 protein: CASSITSGYEQYF. For the CDR3, the DNA is TGTGCCAGTAGTATAACGTCGGGCTACGAGCAGTACTTC.

The CDR3 reads CASSYSPGGEAFF. The CDR3 bases are TGTGCCAGCAGTTACTCCCCGGGGGGTGAAGCTTTCTTT. The chain recombines TRBV6-5 with TRBJ1-1, with D tentatively TRBD1 (5 bases). V lost 0 bases to trimming and J lost 7 bases, with 9 bases between them. CDR3 length: 13 amino acids. CDR1 is MNHEY, CDR2 SVGAGI, per germline.

This chain joins TRBV2 and TRBJ1-1; D may be TRBD1 (6 bases). The CDR3 has 14 amino acids. The V gene lost 1 base and the J gene lost 1 base, with 7 bases spanning the gap. The germline V gene has CDR1 SNHLY and CDR2 FYNNEI. The CDR3 loop reads CASSEDRANTEAFF. CDR3 nucleotides: TGTGCCAGCAGTGAAGACAGGGCGAACACTGAAGCTTTCTTT.

The chain carries TRBV4-2 and TRBJ1-3, with D unclear. Per the germline V gene, CDR1 is LGHNA and CDR2 is YNFKEQ. The CDR3 runs to 13 residues. Trimming removed 4 bases from V and 7 bases from J, with 11 bases in between. The CDR3 reads CASSRQGFNTIYF. The CDR3 DNA is TGTGCCAGCAGCCGACAAGGATTTAACACCATATATTTT.

In nucleotides, the CDR3 is TGTGCCAGCAGCCAAGATCAGGCGAGGGGGCGACCAAATGGCTACACCTTC. Translation gives CASSQDQARGRPNGYTF. This chain joins TRBV4-2 and TRBJ1-2; 7 nucleotides line up with TRBD1. This CDR3 is 17 amino acids long. Germline V gene lookup returns CDR1 LGHNA and CDR2 YNFKEQ. Unmatched junction bases numbered 13, after V lost 0 bases and J lost 6 bases.

V is TRBV5-6 and J is TRBJ2-3; 8 nucleotides match TRBD2. Germline trimming cut 7 bases from V and 7 bases from J; bases unmatched to any gene: 8. The CDR3 is 13 amino acids. Germline values: CDR1 SGHDT, CDR2 YYEEEE. CDR3 sequence: CASQRGLDYTQYF. The CDR3 DNA is TGTGCCAGCCAAAGGGGACTAGACTATACGCAGTATTTT. Full variable domain (outside the CDR3, taken from reference TRBV5-6 and TRBJ2-3): DAGVTQSPTHLIKTRGQQVTLRCSPKSGHDTVSWYQQALGQGPQFIFQYYEEEERQRGNFPDRFSGHQFPNYSSELNVNALLLGDSALYLCASQRGLDYTQYFGPGTRLTVL.

A single count supports this clone. The chain recombines TRBV5-6 with TRBJ1-2, with TRBD1 matching over 10 bases. V lost 4 bases and J lost 6; bases outside the gene matches: 9. This CDR3 has 15 amino acids. Germline CDR1 is SGHDT and CDR2 is YYEEEE. CDR3 in amino acids: CASSAGTGDFNGYTF. CDR3 sequence (DNA): TGTGCCAGCAGCGCCGGGACAGGGGATTTTAATGGCTACACCTTC.

The J gene is TRBJ2-1, the V gene TRBV4-1, with a tentative D call TRBD2 (6 bases). Germline CDR1 and CDR2: MGHRA and YSYEKL. The CDR3 is made up of 17 amino acids. Deletions cut 4 bases from V and 7 bases from J, with 23 bases between. The chain's CDR3 is CASSLGPLAPPQNEQFF. CDR3 sequence (DNA): TGCGCCAGCAGCCTCGGGCCTCTAGCGCCCCCGCAGAATGAGCAGTTCTTC.

This chain uses TRBV4-2 with TRBJ2-5; 12 positions match TRBD2. CDR1 and CDR2 (germline): LGHNA, YNFKEQ. Germline trimming cut 1 base from V and 0 bases from J; bases unmatched to any gene: 6. This CDR3 region has 18 residues. In nucleotides, the CDR3 is TGTGCCAGCAGCCAAGGTCTAGCGGGGGGGCCGTACCAAGAGACCCAGTACTTC. It specifies CASSQGLAGGPYQETQYF.

This clone was picked up one time. V and J are TRBV3-1 (or the pseudogene TRBV3-2) and TRBJ2-5; 10 nucleotides line up with TRBD1. This CDR3 spans 15 amino acids. V lost 1 base to trimming and J lost 6 bases; unmatched junction nucleotides: 5. CDR1 is LGHDT and CDR2 is YNNKEL in the germline V gene (reference sequence). The CDR3 sequence: CASSQGGQGLQTQYF. The CDR3 nucleotides read TGTGCCAGCAGCCAAGGGGGACAGGGGCTACAGACCCAGTACTTC.